This T cell receptor (beta chain) was identified in a study of cytomegalovirus exposure and HLA in healthy donors. This PCR relied on a set of 60 Vbeta primers and 13 Jbeta primers. Produced via immunoSEQ multiplex PCR; TCRdb's table is partial and in-frame only. This table lists 65,000 to 90,000 clones. A word on this clone: Its antigen is undetermined.

The study, taken as a whole, reports: Sequence variants that were highly shared formed a cluster that was likely a sequencing artifact. Presence/absence analyses assumed roughly uniform sequencing depth across donors, which may not hold. TCR beta V- and J-gene trimming was later associated with a missense DCLRE1C variant.

Sequencing input: PBMCs. The source of this sequence is a female donor in good health and CMV-seropositive.

The CDR3 DNA reads as TGTGCCAGCAGCGTAGGGGGCAGCTCTGATCAGCCCCAGCATTTT. It is translated as CASSVGGSSDQPQHF. The chain carries TRBV9 and TRBJ1-5, with TRBD1 as a possible D gene (5 bases). Trimming removed 0 bases from V and 5 bases from J, with 12 bases in between. There are 15 residues in the CDR3. Germline CDR1 reads SGDLS; CDR2 reads YYNGEE.